The 18 T cell receptor beta chains presented below share a single source sample, sequenced in a study of cytomegalovirus exposure and HLA in healthy donors. The PCR ran on 60 Vbeta and 13 Jbeta primers. Here immunoSEQ multiplex PCR was the method, and the copy in TCRdb shows in-frame clones only, minus some. The sample yields under 200,000 clones, 82% seen once. The sequencing input was PBMCs. Every receptor here comes from a male donor in good health and CMV-seropositive.

DNA for the CDR3: TGCGCCAGCAGCCAGGCCCAGGGAGCGGGGACCCAGTACTTC. Translating it yields CASSQAQGAGTQYF. This rearrangement joins TRBV4-3 to TRBJ2-5, with D possibly matching TRBD2 (6 bases). The CDR3 sequence is 14 residues long. Germline V gene sequence: CDR1 LGHNA, CDR2 YSLEER. With 3 bases removed from V and 7 bases from J, the gap between germline ends came to 15 bases.

This clone has just a few counts. J is TRBJ2-1 and V is TRBV28, with 9 bases aligning to TRBD1. V gave up 9 bases and J gave up 3 bases; unmatched junction bases: 9. CDR1 is MDHEN, CDR2 SYDVKM, per germline. The CDR3 has 15 amino acids. CDR3 sequence: CASSPDRGGYNEQFF. CDR3 coding DNA: TGTGCCAGTTCGCCGGACAGGGGAGGCTACAATGAGCAGTTCTTC. Complete variable domain (other parts from reference TRBV28 and TRBJ2-1): DVKVTQSSRYLVKRTGEKVFLECVQDMDHENMFWYRQDPGLGLRLIYFSYDVKMKEKGDIPEGYSVSREKKERFSLILESASTNQTSMYLCASSPDRGGYNEQFFGPGTRLTVL.

V is TRBV28 and J is TRBJ1-5; D not resolved. The CDR3 totals 15 residues. V lost 7 bases and J lost 0, with 13 bases in between. Germline assignment: CDR1 MDHEN and CDR2 SYDVKM. Here the CDR3 reads CASTELGSSNQPQHF. The DNA of the CDR3 is TGTGCCAGCACAGAGTTGGGGAGTAGCAATCAGCCCCAGCATTTT.

The gene calls are TRBV27 and TRBJ2-7; a weak D match, TRBD1 (6 bases). This CDR3 is 15 amino acids long. Germline V gene sequence: CDR1 MNHEY, CDR2 SMNVEV (reference sequence). Trimming pared 5 bases from V and 4 bases from J, leaving 18 bases between. The DNA of the CDR3 is TGTGCCAGCAGTACCCGGACAGCGCAATGGTACGAGCAGTACTTC. Amino acids: CASSTRTAQWYEQYF.

V is TRBV28 and J is TRBJ2-2; a weak D match, TRBD2 (6 bases). Germline-derived CDR1 and CDR2 are MDHEN and SYDVKM. This CDR3 spans 13 amino acids. Deletions cut 3 bases from V and 7 bases from J, with 9 bases between. The CDR3 spells CASSLTSIGELFF. DNA for the CDR3: TGTGCCAGCAGTTTGACTAGTATCGGGGAGCTGTTTTTT.

J is TRBJ1-1 and V is TRBV5-1; 8 bases map to TRBD1. This CDR3 region has 15 residues. Germline CDR1 is SGHRS and CDR2 is YFSETQ. Trimming at V came to 0 bases and at J to 8 bases, leaving 9 bases not matched to a gene. The CDR3 region is CASSLAGRGLGEAFF. The CDR3 DNA is TGCGCCAGCAGCTTGGCCGGCAGGGGGCTAGGGGAAGCTTTCTTT.

This chain joins TRBV28 and TRBJ1-3, with D possibly being TRBD1 (5 bases). This CDR3 contains 17 residues. The V and J ends lost 5 bases and 2 bases respectively, with 19 bases between them. Germline CDR1 and CDR2: MDHEN and SYDVKM. The CDR3 region is CASSAKARERAGNTIYF. The CDR3 region has the DNA TGTGCCAGCAGTGCCAAGGCCAGGGAAAGAGCTGGAAACACCATATATTTT.

This clone appeared a few times. The chain joins TRBV30 to TRBJ2-6; 15 positions match TRBD2. Germline CDR1 and CDR2: GTSNPN and SVGIG (reference sequence). V was clipped by 4 bases and J by 2 bases; unmatched bases: 9. The CDR3 covers 19 residues. Here the CDR3 reads CAWTPRTSGRVTGANVLTF. The DNA of the CDR3 is TGTGCCTGGACCCCCCGGACTAGCGGGAGGGTTACTGGGGCCAACGTCCTGACTTTC.

This clone came up once. The V and J genes are TRBV5-1 and TRBJ1-1; D is unclear. CDR3 size: 16 residues. V lost 0 bases to trimming and J lost 1 base, with 13 bases between them. The germline V gene encodes CDR1 SGHRS and CDR2 YFSETQ. CDR3 residues: CASSLAGGHANTEAFF. The DNA for the CDR3 is TGCGCCAGCAGCTTGGCCGGTGGGCATGCGAACACTGAAGCTTTCTTT.

J is TRBJ1-2 and V is TRBV9, with 7 bases identical to TRBD1. J lost 8 bases, V lost 3 bases, and 7 bases had no gene match. Germline values: CDR1 SGDLS, CDR2 YYNGEE. The CDR3 is 13 amino acids. The CDR3 sequence is CASSESTGVGYTF. The CDR3 coding sequence is TGTGCCAGCAGCGAATCTACAGGGGTAGGCTACACCTTC.

The chain links TRBV18 to TRBJ1-5, with 8 bases that match TRBD1. Trimming took 3 bases from V and 5 from J; bases not matched to a gene: 9. CDR1 KGHSH and CDR2 LQKENI come from the germline V gene. CDR3 size: 16 residues. CDR3 sequence: CASSPGTGGLYQPQHF. CDR3 coding DNA: TGTGCCAGCTCACCGGGGACAGGTGGCCTCTATCAGCCCCAGCATTTT.

This clone was recorded once. The same CDR3 can be traced to other DNA sequences in this sample. The CDR3 DNA is TGTGCCAGCAGTTCCGGTGGCTACGAGCAGTACTTC. This sequence encodes CASSSGGYEQYF. V gene TRBV27 combines with J gene TRBJ2-7; D call uncertain. The CDR3 covers 12 residues. The V gene's germline CDR1 is MNHEY and CDR2 SMNVEV (reference sequence). Trimming pared 4 bases from V and 3 bases from J, leaving 7 bases between.

For the CDR3, the DNA is TGTGCCAGCAGTTTATCCTCAGGGGGCGATAGCAATCAGCCCCAGCATTTT. This sequence encodes CASSLSSGGDSNQPQHF. The chain joins TRBV27 to TRBJ1-5; TRBD1 aligns across 8 bases. The germline V gene has CDR1 MNHEY and CDR2 SMNVEV (reference sequence). V was pared by 0 bases and J by 0 bases, with 4 bases of the junction left unmatched. This CDR3 is built from 17 residues.

The V and J genes are TRBV15 and TRBJ2-4, with TRBD1 identical over 10 bases. V was clipped by 8 bases and J by 7 bases; unmatched bases: 8. The germline gives CDR1 LNHNV, CDR2 YYDKDF (reference sequence). This CDR3 region has 14 residues. The CDR3 region is CATARQGARNIQYF. The CDR3 DNA reads as TGTGCCACCGCAAGACAGGGGGCTAGGAACATTCAGTACTTC.

V usage is TRBV7-2 and J usage is TRBJ2-7; TRBD2 agrees at 7 bases. The CDR3 extends over 16 amino acids. CDR1 is SGHTA and CDR2 is FQGNSA in the germline V gene. With V trimmed by 1 base and J by 0 bases, 6 bases remained unmatched. CDR3 bases: TGTGCCAGCAGCTTAGTGGGGGGAGGGATCTCCTACGAGCAGTACTTC. This gives the protein CASSLVGGGISYEQYF.

The CDR3 DNA is TGTGCCAGCAGCTTACTGGGACAGCCTAACTCCTACGAGCAGTACTTC. Amino acid sequence: CASSLLGQPNSYEQYF. The genes are TRBV7-9 and TRBJ2-7, with 7 bases fitting TRBD1. CDR3 length: 16 amino acids. V gave up 2 bases and J gave up 0 bases; unmatched junction bases: 7. Germline assignment: CDR1 SEHNR and CDR2 FQNEAQ (reference sequence). Looking up the rest from reference TRBV7-9 and TRBJ2-7 gives the full variable domain: DTGVSQNPRHKITKRGQNVTFRCDPISEHNRLYWYRQTLGQGPEFLTYFQNEAQLEKSRLLSDRFSAERPKGSFSTLEIQRTEQGDSAMYLCASSLLGQPNSYEQYFGPGTRLTVT.

About this clone: Compared with germline, one end of the junction differs, possibly owing to a read error. V gene TRBV27 combines with J gene TRBJ2-7, with D possibly being TRBD1 (6 bases). The CDR3 contains 14 residues. Germline CDR1 and CDR2: MNHEY and SMNVEV (reference sequence). The CDR3: CAGSRTDPSYEQYF. CDR3 sequence (DNA): TGTGCCGGCAGTCGGACAGACCCCTCCTACGAGCAGTACTTC.

The chain combines TRBV30 with TRBJ2-1; 8 positions match TRBD2. The CDR3 has 15 amino acids. The ends lost 8 bases at V and 10 bases at J; junction bases unmatched: 19. Per germline, CDR1 GTSNPN and CDR2 SVGIG (reference sequence). The CDR3 nucleotides are TGTGCCAGCGACGGCTCCGGGACTAGATGGGGGGAGCAGTTCTTC. Translated, it gives CASDGSGTRWGEQFF.